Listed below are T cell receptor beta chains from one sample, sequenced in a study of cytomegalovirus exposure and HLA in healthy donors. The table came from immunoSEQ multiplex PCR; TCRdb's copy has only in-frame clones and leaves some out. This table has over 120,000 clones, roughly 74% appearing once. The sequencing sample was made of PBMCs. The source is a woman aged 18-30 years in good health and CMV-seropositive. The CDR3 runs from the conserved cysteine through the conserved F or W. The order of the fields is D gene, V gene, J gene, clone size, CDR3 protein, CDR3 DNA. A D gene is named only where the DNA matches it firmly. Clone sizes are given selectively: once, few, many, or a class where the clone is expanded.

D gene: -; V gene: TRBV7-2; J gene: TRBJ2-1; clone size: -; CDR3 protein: CASSFVVLSSYNEQFF; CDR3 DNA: TGTGCCAGCAGCTTTGTGGTCCTGAGCTCCTACAATGAGCAGTTCTTC
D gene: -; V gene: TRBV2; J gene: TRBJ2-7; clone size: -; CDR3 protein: CASSETGYGYEQYF; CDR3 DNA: TGTGCCAGCAGTGAGACAGGCTATGGGTACGAGCAGTACTTC
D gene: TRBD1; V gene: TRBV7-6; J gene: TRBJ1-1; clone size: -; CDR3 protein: CASSIKQGSEAFF; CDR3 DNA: TGTGCCAGCAGCATTAAACAGGGGAGCGAAGCTTTCTTT
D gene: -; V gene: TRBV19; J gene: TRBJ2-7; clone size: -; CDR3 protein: CASRQAGLGEQYF; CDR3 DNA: TGTGCCAGTAGACAAGCGGGCTTAGGGGAGCAGTACTTC
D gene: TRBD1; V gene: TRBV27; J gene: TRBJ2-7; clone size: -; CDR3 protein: CASRRTGATYEQYF; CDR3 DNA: TGTGCCAGCAGACGGACAGGGGCAACCTACGAGCAGTACTTC
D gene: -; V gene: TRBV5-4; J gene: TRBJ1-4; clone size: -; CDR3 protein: CASSSTGKSEKLFF; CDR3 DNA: TGTGCCAGCAGCAGTACAGGGAAGAGCGAAAAACTGTTTTTT
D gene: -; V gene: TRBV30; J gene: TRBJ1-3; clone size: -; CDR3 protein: CAWRRVPPGNTIYF; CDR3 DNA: TGTGCCTGGCGCCGAGTGCCCCCTGGAAACACCATATATTTT
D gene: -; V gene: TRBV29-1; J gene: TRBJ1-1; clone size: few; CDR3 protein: CSVESDKAFF; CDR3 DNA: TGCAGCGTTGAAAGTGACAAAGCTTTCTTT
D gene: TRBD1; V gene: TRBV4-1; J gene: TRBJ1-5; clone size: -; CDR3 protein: CASSQGDREGQPQHF; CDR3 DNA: TGCGCCAGCAGCCAGGGGGACAGGGAGGGTCAGCCCCAGCATTTT
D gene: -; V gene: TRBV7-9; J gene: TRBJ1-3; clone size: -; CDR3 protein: CASSPEQGSGNTIYF; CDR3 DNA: TGTGCCAGCAGCCCGGAGCAGGGATCTGGAAACACCATATATTTT
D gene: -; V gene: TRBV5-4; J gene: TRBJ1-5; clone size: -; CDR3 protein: CASSLGGGDQPQHF; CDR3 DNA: TGTGCCAGCAGCTTGGGTGGCGGGGATCAGCCCCAGCATTTT
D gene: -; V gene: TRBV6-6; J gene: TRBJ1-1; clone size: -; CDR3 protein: CASSYSRGGGNTEAFF; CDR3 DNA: TGTGCCAGCAGTTACTCGAGAGGGGGGGGGAACACTGAAGCTTTCTTT
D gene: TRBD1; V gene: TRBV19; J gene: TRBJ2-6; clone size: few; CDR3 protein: CASSIEGQGFPSGANVLTF; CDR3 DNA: TGTGCCAGTAGTATAGAGGGACAGGGGTTCCCCTCTGGGGCCAACGTCCTGACTTTC
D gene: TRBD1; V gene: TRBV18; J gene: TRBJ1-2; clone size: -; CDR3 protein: CASSPTGQGLGYTF; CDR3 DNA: TGTGCCAGCTCACCAACCGGACAGGGGCTCGGCTACACCTTC
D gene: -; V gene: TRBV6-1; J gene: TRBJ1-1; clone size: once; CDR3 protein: CASSRGGYTEAFF; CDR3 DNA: TGTGCCAGCAGCCGGGGGGGCTACACTGAAGCTTTCTTT
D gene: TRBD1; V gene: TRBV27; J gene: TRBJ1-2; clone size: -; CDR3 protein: CASGSGGYGYTF; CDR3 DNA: TGTGCCAGCGGTTCAGGGGGATACGGCTACACCTTC